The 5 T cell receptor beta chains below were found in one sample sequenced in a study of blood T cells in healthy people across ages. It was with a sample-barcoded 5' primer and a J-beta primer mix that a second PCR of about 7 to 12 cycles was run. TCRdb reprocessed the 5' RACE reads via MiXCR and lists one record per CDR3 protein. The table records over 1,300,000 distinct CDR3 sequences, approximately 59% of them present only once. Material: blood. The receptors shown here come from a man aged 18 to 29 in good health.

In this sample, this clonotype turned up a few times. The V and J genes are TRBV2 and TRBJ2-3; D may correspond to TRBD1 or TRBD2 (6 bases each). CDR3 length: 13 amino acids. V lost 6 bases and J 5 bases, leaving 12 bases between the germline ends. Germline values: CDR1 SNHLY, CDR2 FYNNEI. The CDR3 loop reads CASSDKGGDTQYF. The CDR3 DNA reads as TGTGCCAGCAGCGACAAGGGGGGAGATACGCAGTATTTT.

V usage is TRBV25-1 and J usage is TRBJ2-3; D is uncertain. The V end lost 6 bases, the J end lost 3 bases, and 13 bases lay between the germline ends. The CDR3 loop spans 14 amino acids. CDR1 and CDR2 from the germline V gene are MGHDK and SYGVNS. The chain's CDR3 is CASRPSLGTDTQYF. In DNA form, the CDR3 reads TGTGCCAGCAGGCCCTCCTTGGGGACAGATACGCAGTATTTT.

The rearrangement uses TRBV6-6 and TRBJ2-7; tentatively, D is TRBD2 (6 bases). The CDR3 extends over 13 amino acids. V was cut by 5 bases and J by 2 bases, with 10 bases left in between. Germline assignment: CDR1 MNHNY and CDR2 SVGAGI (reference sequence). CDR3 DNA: TGTGCCAGCAGTGTCGGGGGACCCTACGAGCAGTACTTC. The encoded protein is CASSVGGPYEQYF.

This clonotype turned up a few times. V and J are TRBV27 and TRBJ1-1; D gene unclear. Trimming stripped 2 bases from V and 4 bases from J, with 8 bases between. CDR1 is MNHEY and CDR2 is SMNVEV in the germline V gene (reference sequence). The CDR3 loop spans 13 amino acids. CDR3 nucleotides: TGTGCCAGCAGTTTAACTGACTCCACTGAAGCTTTCTTT. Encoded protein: CASSLTDSTEAFF.

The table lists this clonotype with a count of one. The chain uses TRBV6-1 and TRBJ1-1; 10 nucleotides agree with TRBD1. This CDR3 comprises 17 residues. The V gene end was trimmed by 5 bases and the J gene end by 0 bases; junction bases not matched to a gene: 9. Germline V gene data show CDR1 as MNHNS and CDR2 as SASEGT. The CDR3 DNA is TGTGCCAGCAGTCTAGAGACAGGGGGCCCTATGAACACTGAAGCTTTCTTT. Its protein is CASSLETGGPMNTEAFF.